The 15 T cell receptor beta chains presented below share a single source sample, sequenced in a study of CD8 T cells in Susac syndrome. Reverse transcription used roughly 0.45 to 1 ug RNA and random hexamers. One entry per CDR3 protein results from TCRdb running MiXCR on the immunoSEQ multiplex PCR reads. The sample yields around 180,000 distinct CDR3 sequences, approximately 94% seen once. The sample taken for sequencing was CD4+ T cells from PBMCs. The source of these receptors is a human donor with Susac syndrome.

In this sample, this clonotype turned up once. The genes are TRBV6-2 or TRBV6-3 and TRBJ1-1, with D possibly being TRBD1 (6 bases). The CDR3 contains 11 residues. Per germline, CDR1 MNHEY and CDR2 SVGEGT. V lost 8 bases and J 4 bases, leaving 8 bases between the germline ends. Here the CDR3 DNA reads TGTGCCAGCCAGACAGGCACTGAAGCTTTCTTT. Its translation is CASQTGTEAFF.

The sample holds one count of this clonotype. The gene calls are TRBV3-1 and TRBJ1-1, with D unclear. There are 12 residues in the CDR3. Trimming took off 1 base at V and 3 bases at J, with 3 bases between the two ends. Germline lookup yields CDR1 LGHDT and CDR2 YNNKEL (reference sequence). This CDR3 is CASSQAHTEAFF. CDR3 nucleotide sequence: TGTGCCAGCAGCCAAGCTCACACTGAAGCTTTCTTT.

V usage is TRBV6-5 and J usage is TRBJ2-7; no definite D call. In germline, CDR1 is MNHEY, CDR2 SVGAGI. V dropped 3 bases and J dropped 4 bases, with 10 bases sitting between them. This CDR3 has 13 amino acids. The CDR3 loop reads CASSYRRLYEQYF. CDR3 coding DNA: TGTGCCAGCAGTTATCGACGGCTGTACGAGCAGTACTTC.

V is TRBV20-1 and J is TRBJ1-1; D is uncertain. Germline values: CDR1 DFQATT, CDR2 SNEGSKA (reference sequence). The V gene lost 6 bases and the J gene lost 8 bases, with 10 bases spanning the gap. This CDR3 is built from 10 residues. The CDR3 sequence is CSAQKVEAFF. CDR3 coding DNA: TGCAGTGCCCAGAAAGTAGAAGCTTTCTTT.

The J gene is TRBJ2-2, the V gene TRBV6-6; D uncertain. The CDR3 covers 15 residues. Per the germline V gene, CDR1 is MNHNY and CDR2 is SVGAGI (reference sequence). V shed 4 bases and J shed 2 bases, with 11 bases lying between them. The CDR3 is CASSWVGINTGELFF. In DNA, the CDR3 is TGTGCCAGCAGTTGGGTGGGGATAAACACCGGGGAGCTGTTTTTT.

The rearrangement uses TRBV7-6 and TRBJ2-7, with a tentative D call TRBD1 (6 bases). Per the germline V gene, CDR1 is SGHVS and CDR2 is FNYEAQ. V lost 5 bases and J lost 2, with 13 bases in between. CDR3 size: 14 residues. The CDR3, as DNA: TGTGCCAGCAGCGATTACAGGGTTACCTACGAGCAGTACTTC. Its protein is CASSDYRVTYEQYF.

This clonotype came up a few times. The chain combines TRBV6-1 with TRBJ1-6; D unresolved. Trimming removed 0 bases at V and 9 bases at J, with 6 bases between. The CDR3 loop spans 13 amino acids. CDR1 is MNHNS and CDR2 is SASEGT in the germline V gene. As DNA, the CDR3 is TGTGCCAGCAGTGAAGCTGGCAGTTCACCCCTCCACTTT. This codes for CASSEAGSSPLHF.

This clonotype was recorded only once. This sequence joins TRBV9 and TRBJ2-5, with D tentatively TRBD2 (7 bases). There are 15 residues in the CDR3. V shed 0 bases and J shed 2 bases, with 11 bases lying between them. Germline V gene data show CDR1 as SGDLS and CDR2 as YYNGEE. The CDR3 nucleotides read TGTGCCAGCAGCGTAGGTGGGGGGGCACAAGAGACCCAGTACTTC. Translation gives CASSVGGGAQETQYF.

The chain carries TRBV6-2 or TRBV6-3 and TRBJ1-2; TRBD1 matches 8 bases. V gave up 5 bases and J gave up 1 base; unmatched junction bases: 6. CDR3 size: 15 residues. CDR1 and CDR2 from the germline V gene are MNHEY and SVGEGT. CDR3: CASSPGTGINYGYTF. The CDR3 coding sequence is TGTGCCAGCAGTCCCGGGACAGGCATTAACTATGGCTACACCTTC.

The J gene is TRBJ2-5, the V gene TRBV24-1; D uncertain. This CDR3 region has 14 residues. The germline V and J ends were trimmed by 2 bases and 4 bases, with 10 bases remaining between them. Germline values: CDR1 KGHDR, CDR2 SFDVKD. CDR3 sequence reads: CATSDSTKGETQYF. CDR3 nucleotide sequence: TGTGCCACCAGTGATTCGACCAAGGGAGAGACCCAGTACTTC.

V usage is TRBV9 and J usage is TRBJ2-4; D is unresolved. The CDR3 contains 15 residues. Germline V gene data show CDR1 as SGDLS and CDR2 as YYNGEE. Deletions cut 0 bases from V and 5 bases from J, with 12 bases between. CDR3 protein: CASSVGLLSQNIQYF. The CDR3, as DNA: TGTGCCAGCAGCGTAGGCCTGTTAAGCCAAAACATTCAGTACTTC.

The V and J genes are TRBV3-1 and TRBJ1-1, with D hard to call. V was shortened by 2 bases and J by 4 bases, with 11 bases between the two germline ends. Germline loops: CDR1 LGHDT, CDR2 YNNKEL (reference sequence). The CDR3 runs 14 residues. CDR3 amino acids: CASSQTDGGTEAFF. As DNA, the CDR3 is TGTGCCAGCAGCCAAACCGATGGTGGCACTGAAGCTTTCTTT. The variable domain in full, with the rest retrieved from reference TRBV3-1 and TRBJ1-1, is DTAVSQTPKYLVTQMGNDKSIKCEQNLGHDTMYWYKQDSKKFLKIMFSYNNKELIINETVPNRFSPKSPDKAHLNLHINSLELGDSAVYFCASSQTDGGTEAFFGQGTRLTVV.

The chain links TRBV5-1 to TRBJ2-1, with a tentative D call TRBD1 (6 bases). This CDR3 region has 15 residues. Trimming cost V 0 bases and J 5 bases, with 12 bases left between them. Germline loops: CDR1 SGHRS, CDR2 YFSETQ. The chain's CDR3 is CASSLVGGDNNEQFF. The CDR3 region has the DNA TGCGCCAGCAGCTTGGTAGGGGGTGACAACAATGAGCAGTTCTTC. Full variable domain (rest looked up from reference TRBV5-1 and TRBJ2-1): KAGVTQTPRYLIKTRGQQVTLSCSPISGHRSVSWYQQTPGQGLQFLFEYFSETQRNKGNFPGRFSGRQFSNSRSEMNVSTLELGDSALYLCASSLVGGDNNEQFFGPGTRLTVL.

The genes are TRBV5-1 and TRBJ2-2; possibly TRBD1 or TRBD2 for D (5 bases each). Germline loops: CDR1 SGHRS, CDR2 YFSETQ. The CDR3 is 13 amino acids. V gave up 2 bases and J gave up 6 bases, with 8 bases separating them. The CDR3 coding sequence is TGCGCCAGCAGCTTCCAGGGAGCCGGGGAGCTGTTTTTT. Its translation is CASSFQGAGELFF.

This sequence joins TRBV3-1 and TRBJ1-1; D is undetermined. Germline lookup yields CDR1 LGHDT and CDR2 YNNKEL (reference sequence). The germline V and J ends were trimmed by 4 bases and 3 bases, with 9 bases remaining between them. The CDR3 totals 13 residues. Here the CDR3 reads CASSLVSDTEAFF. The CDR3 coding sequence is TGTGCCAGCAGCCTCGTTAGTGACACTGAAGCTTTCTTT.